This TCR beta chain is from a study of blood T cell repertoires in COVID-19. Study in general: Acute-phase and convalescent COVID-19 samples originated in the United States, Italy and Spain. In each case, the material was cDNA or gDNA derived from T cells, B-cell-depleted T cells, or PBMCs.

Authors' processing steps: Researchers report that nucleated cell counts were estimated from reference gene primer amplification. Sequencing used immunoSEQ multiplex PCR; TCRdb keeps in-frame clones, though not all of them. Clonal size and the V and J genes are those of that table, whereas D and trimming came from the DNA. Here the sample spans 95,000 to 150,000 clones, around three quarters being singletons. V lost 0 bases and J lost 4, with 15 bases in between. CDR1 is GTSNPN and CDR2 is SVGIG in the germline V gene (reference sequence). The CDR3 runs 15 residues. Sequenced material: peripheral blood. This sequence joins TRBV30 and TRBJ1-1; TRBD1 is a possible D gene (6 bases). The TCR originated in a man aged 35 to 55 with active or convalescent COVID-19. The CDR3: CAWSVRGGRGTEAFF. CDR3 in DNA: TGTGCCTGGAGTGTGAGAGGGGGACGGGGCACTGAAGCTTTCTTT.